These 29 T cell receptor beta chains were sequenced from one sample in a study of identical twins. TCRdb used MiXCR to reprocess the 5' RACE reads, holding one entry per CDR3 protein. The table records roughly 470,000 distinct CDR3 sequences, roughly an eighth of them present only once. These same records also appear under a second study, on yellow fever vaccine responses in identical twins.

Input material: CD4+ T cells sorted from blood. Receptors were obtained from a woman between 18 and 29 years old in good health.

This clonotype appeared a few times. The chain has TRBV29-1 and TRBJ1-2, with 8 bases aligning to TRBD1. The CDR3 totals 12 residues. CDR1 and CDR2 (germline): SQVTM, ANQGSEA. V shed 7 bases, J shed 6 bases, and the junction held 7 bases outside the gene matches. The DNA for the CDR3 is TGCAGCGCACGACAGGGGATCCATGGCTACACCTTC. Its protein is CSARQGIHGYTF. Combining the CDR3 with reference TRBV29-1 and TRBJ1-2 gives the whole variable domain SAVISQKPSRDICQRGTSLTIQCQVDSQVTMMFWYRQQPGQSLTLIATANQGSEATYESGFVIDKFPISRPNLTFSTLTVSNMSPEDSSIYLCSARQGIHGYTFGSGTRLTVV.

The gene calls are TRBV29-1 and TRBJ2-5, with D perhaps matching TRBD2 (5 bases). Germline V lookup: CDR1 SQVTM, CDR2 ANQGSEA. CDR3 length equals 14 residues. Trimming removed 8 bases at V and 5 bases at J, with 21 bases between. CDR3 region: CSPVTTDPVETQYF. The DNA of the CDR3 is TGCAGCCCCGTGACTACGGACCCGGTGGAGACCCAGTACTTC.

This chain joins TRBV18 and TRBJ1-2; D is perhaps TRBD1 (5 bases). Trimming shortened V by 1 base and J by 3 bases, and 9 bases separated the two germline ends. The CDR3 is made up of 14 amino acids. The V gene's germline CDR1 is KGHSH and CDR2 LQKENI. CDR3 protein: CASSPRTSYYGYTF. DNA for the CDR3: TGTGCCAGCTCACCACGGACATCCTACTATGGCTACACCTTC.

This clonotype was counted at least ten times. The rearrangement uses TRBV5-1 and TRBJ2-1; D may be TRBD2 (5 bases). CDR3 size: 15 residues. The V gene's germline CDR1 is SGHRS and CDR2 YFSETQ. The germline V and J ends were trimmed by 1 base and 0 bases, with 8 bases remaining between them. In DNA form, the CDR3 reads TGCGCCAGCAGCTTGTTGGGGAGCTCCTACAATGAGCAGTTCTTC. This gives the protein CASSLLGSSYNEQFF. Full variable domain (missing parts from reference TRBV5-1 and TRBJ2-1): KAGVTQTPRYLIKTRGQQVTLSCSPISGHRSVSWYQQTPGQGLQFLFEYFSETQRNKGNFPGRFSGRQFSNSRSEMNVSTLELGDSALYLCASSLLGSSYNEQFFGPGTRLTVL.

This clonotype showed up many times. This sequence joins TRBV5-1 and TRBJ2-3; no definite D call. Trimming removed 0 bases from V and 6 bases from J, with 5 bases in between. The CDR3 is 12 residues long. Germline V gene sequence: CDR1 SGHRS, CDR2 YFSETQ. CDR3 DNA sequence: TGCGCCAGCAGCTTGGTCTCGGATACGCAGTATTTT. As protein: CASSLVSDTQYF.

The chain combines TRBV9 with TRBJ2-2; D may match TRBD1 or TRBD2 (5 bases each). V lost 3 bases, J lost 2 bases, and 14 bases lay in between. The CDR3 is 16 amino acids. Germline V CDR1 and CDR2: SGDLS, YYNGEE. The CDR3 coding sequence is TGTGCCAGCAGCGCACGGGACGGGGTTAACACCGGGGAGCTGTTTTTT. This translates into CASSARDGVNTGELFF.

This clonotype was found a few times. The rearrangement links TRBV12-3 or TRBV12-4 to TRBJ2-7; D uncertain. V shed 1 base and J shed 7 bases, with 14 bases lying between them. The CDR3 extends over 14 amino acids. The CDR3 protein is CASSLGRLAEEQYF. DNA for the CDR3: TGTGCCAGCAGTTTAGGCAGGCTCGCGGAGGAGCAGTACTTC.

This clonotype has just a few counts. The rearrangement joins TRBV5-1 to TRBJ2-1, with D possibly matching TRBD1 (6 bases). CDR1 and CDR2 from the germline V gene are SGHRS and YFSETQ. The CDR3 extends over 17 amino acids. V lost 4 bases, J lost 0 bases, and 17 bases lay in between. The CDR3 DNA sequence: TGCGCCAGCAGCAAGGTCTCAGGGGTAATCTCCTACAATGAGCAGTTCTTC. This sequence encodes CASSKVSGVISYNEQFF.

This sequence joins TRBV2 and TRBJ2-6, with unresolved D. Germline V gene lookup returns CDR1 SNHLY and CDR2 FYNNEI. The ends were cut back, 11 bases at V and 0 bases at J, with 11 bases in the middle. This CDR3 has 14 residues. CDR3: CAGDGHSGANVLTF. The CDR3 DNA follows: TGTGCCGGAGACGGCCACTCTGGGGCCAACGTCCTGACTTTC.

J is TRBJ2-5 and V is TRBV20-1; possible D gene TRBD1, 5 bases. Germline V gene data show CDR1 as DFQATT and CDR2 as SNEGSKA (reference sequence). Deletions cut 2 bases from V and 4 bases from J, with 8 bases between. This CDR3 has 12 amino acids. The DNA of the CDR3 is TGCAGTGCTAGAAACCAGGGAGAGACCCAGTACTTC. Its translation: CSARNQGETQYF.

This chain links TRBV9 with TRBJ2-7; TRBD2 agrees at 12 bases. The CDR3 length is 17 residues. Germline values: CDR1 SGDLS, CDR2 YYNGEE. The V gene end was trimmed by 0 bases and the J gene end by 3 bases; junction bases not matched to a gene: 7. This CDR3 reads CASSVGPSGRGGYEQYF. CDR3 in DNA: TGTGCCAGCAGCGTAGGGCCTAGCGGGAGGGGAGGCTACGAGCAGTACTTC.

This clonotype was counted ten times or more. The gene calls are TRBV7-2 and TRBJ2-1, with 10 bases matching TRBD2. Trimming cost V 5 bases and J 6 bases; bases outside gene matches: 10. CDR3 size: 16 residues. Germline V lookup: CDR1 SGHTA, CDR2 FQGNSA. CDR3 sequence (DNA): TGTGCCAGCAGCATAGATACGGGACTAGCGAGCAATGAGCAGTTCTTC. It translates to CASSIDTGLASNEQFF.

There are many counts of this clonotype. This chain links TRBV12-3 or TRBV12-4 with TRBJ2-1; D tentatively reads TRBD1 or TRBD2 (5 bases each). Trimming stripped 6 bases from V and 5 bases from J, with 11 bases between. The CDR3 extends over 13 amino acids. In DNA, the CDR3 is TGTGCCAGCAGGCAAGGGACCAACAATGAGCAGTTCTTC. This gives the protein CASRQGTNNEQFF.

This clonotype was seen more than once but under ten times. The chain links TRBV12-3 or TRBV12-4 to TRBJ2-1, with TRBD2 identical over 10 bases. V was pared by 7 bases and J by 5 bases, with 5 bases of the junction left unmatched. The CDR3 contains 14 residues. The CDR3 reads CASTHSGRHNEQFF. DNA of the CDR3: TGTGCCAGCACACATAGCGGGAGGCACAATGAGCAGTTCTTC.

This chain connects TRBV29-1 to TRBJ2-5; D uncertain. The CDR3 runs to 11 residues. The germline V gene encodes CDR1 SQVTM and CDR2 ANQGSEA. Between the trimmed V and J ends, which lost 5 bases and 2 bases, there was a span of 6 bases. CDR3 amino acids: CSVRVQETQYF. The CDR3 DNA reads as TGCAGCGTTAGGGTACAAGAGACCCAGTACTTC.

The chain's CDR3 is CASSATSPYQETQYF. The CDR3 DNA is TGTGCCAGCAGCGCGACGTCTCCTTACCAAGAGACCCAGTACTTC. The chain is built from TRBV9 and TRBJ2-5; D remains unclear. Germline assignment: CDR1 SGDLS and CDR2 YYNGEE. The V end lost 3 bases, the J end lost 0 bases, and 12 bases lay between the germline ends. This CDR3 has 15 amino acids. Supplemented by reference TRBV9 and TRBJ2-5, the full variable domain reads DSGVTQTPKHLITATGQRVTLRCSPRSGDLSVYWYQQSLDQGLQFLIQYYNGEERAKGNILERFSAQQFPDLHSELNLSSLELGDSALYFCASSATSPYQETQYFGPGTRLLVL.

This clonotype turned up a few times. The chain carries TRBV7-9 and TRBJ1-2; D unclear. The CDR3 length is 14 residues. Germline lookup yields CDR1 SEHNR and CDR2 FQNEAQ (reference sequence). The V end was cut by 0 bases, the J end by 6 bases, with 11 bases between. CDR3 sequence reads: CASSLALVNHGYTF. The CDR3 nucleotides are TGTGCCAGCAGCTTAGCTCTCGTTAATCATGGCTACACCTTC.

J is TRBJ2-4 and V is TRBV18; D may correspond to TRBD1 or TRBD2 (5 bases each). Germline CDR1 and CDR2: KGHSH and LQKENI. The CDR3 sequence is 15 residues long. V lost 3 bases and J lost 6, with 15 bases in between. CDR3 residues: CASSPGAGLSNIQYF. The CDR3 nucleotides read TGTGCCAGCTCACCGGGAGCAGGGCTCTCAAACATTCAGTACTTC.

This clonotype came up many times. This chain uses TRBV29-1 with TRBJ2-1, with 10 bases aligning to TRBD1. J gave up 4 bases and V 4 bases, and 4 bases lay outside the gene matches. Germline assignment: CDR1 SQVTM and CDR2 ANQGSEA. The CDR3 is 14 amino acids. CDR3 amino acids: CSVGRTGGYNEQFF. Written as DNA, the CDR3 is TGCAGCGTTGGTCGGACAGGGGGTTACAATGAGCAGTTCTTC.

The genes are TRBV27 and TRBJ2-3; possible D gene TRBD2, 6 bases. V was cut by 1 base and J by 4 bases, with 18 bases left in between. This CDR3 contains 17 residues. Per the germline V gene, CDR1 is MNHEY and CDR2 is SMNVEV (reference sequence). This CDR3 reads CASSLFFRETKADTQYF. The DNA for the CDR3 is TGTGCCAGCAGTTTATTTTTTCGGGAGACGAAGGCAGATACGCAGTATTTT.

J is TRBJ2-5 and V is TRBV5-1, with 9 bases matching TRBD1. CDR3 length: 16 amino acids. V lost 4 bases to trimming and J lost 2 bases; unmatched junction nucleotides: 9. CDR1 and CDR2 (germline): SGHRS, YFSETQ. The CDR3 nucleotides are TGCGCCAGCAGCGGGCCGGGGACAGGGCTACAAGAGACCCAGTACTTC. Its protein is CASSGPGTGLQETQYF.

The chain is built from TRBV6-2 or TRBV6-3 and TRBJ2-6; perhaps TRBD1 as D (6 bases). The germline gives CDR1 MNHEY, CDR2 SVGEGT. Trimming shortened V by 8 bases and J by 3 bases, and 11 bases separated the two germline ends. The CDR3 covers 14 residues. CDR3 sequence (DNA): TGTGCCAGCGTTCAACAGGGTGGGGCCAACGTCCTGACTTTC. Its translation: CASVQQGGANVLTF.

The chain is built from TRBV27 and TRBJ2-7, with TRBD2 matching 11 bases. Germline V gene sequence: CDR1 MNHEY, CDR2 SMNVEV (reference sequence). V lost 4 bases, J lost 10 bases, and 9 bases stayed unmatched. This CDR3 is built from 14 residues. The CDR3 protein is CASSSPGLAANQYF. The DNA of the CDR3 is TGTGCCAGCAGTTCGCCGGGACTAGCGGCCAACCAGTACTTC.

The rearrangement uses TRBV2 and TRBJ2-6; possible D gene TRBD2, 5 bases. The CDR3 length is 16 residues. The germline V and J ends were trimmed by 4 bases and 0 bases, with 10 bases remaining between them. From germline, CDR1 is SNHLY and CDR2 FYNNEI. For the CDR3, the DNA is TGTGCCAGCAGTGGAGGAGGAAACTCTGGGGCCAACGTCCTGACTTTC. It specifies CASSGGGNSGANVLTF.

This chain joins TRBV29-1 and TRBJ1-2; TRBD1 is a possible D gene (5 bases). The CDR3 runs 13 residues. The germline V gene encodes CDR1 SQVTM and CDR2 ANQGSEA. V lost 3 bases and J lost 4, with 12 bases in between. The CDR3 loop reads CSVEVGGSYGYTF. CDR3 DNA sequence: TGCAGCGTTGAGGTGGGGGGTAGCTATGGCTACACCTTC.

This clonotype was detected ten times or more. This rearrangement joins TRBV10-1 to TRBJ2-2, with TRBD2 as a possible D gene (6 bases). Trimming removed 5 bases at V and 6 bases at J, with 10 bases between. This CDR3 has 13 residues. Germline values: CDR1 WNHNN, CDR2 SYGVQD (reference sequence). The CDR3 region is CASSRLGAGELFF. In DNA form, the CDR3 reads TGCGCCAGCAGTCGACTAGGAGCCGGGGAGCTGTTTTTT.

This clonotype was observed a few times. The rearrangement links TRBV24-1 to TRBJ2-2; possibly TRBD1 for D (5 bases). V was pared by 3 bases and J by 5 bases, with 15 bases between. Germline CDR1 KGHDR, CDR2 SFDVKD. This CDR3 has 16 residues. This chain's CDR3 is CATSDPGPKGTGELFF. As DNA, the CDR3 is TGTGCCACCAGTGATCCTGGACCTAAGGGGACCGGGGAGCTGTTTTTT.

This clonotype was picked up a small number of times. The chain is built from TRBV2 and TRBJ2-2; 8 nucleotides align to TRBD1. The CDR3 runs 16 residues. Unmatched junction bases numbered 7, after V lost 5 bases and J lost 2 bases. CDR1 and CDR2 from the germline V gene are SNHLY and FYNNEI. In DNA, the CDR3 is TGTGCCAGCAGTTTCGACAGGGGTAGTAACACCGGGGAGCTGTTTTTT. Translating gives CASSFDRGSNTGELFF.

The chain is built from TRBV12-5 and TRBJ2-5, with 7 bases identical to TRBD2. The CDR3 is made up of 17 amino acids. After removal of 4 bases from V and 5 bases from J, the junction contained 16 bases not matched to a gene. Per germline, CDR1 LGHNT and CDR2 FRNRAP. CDR3 sequence reads: CASGSPRGREGPETQYF. Written as DNA, the CDR3 is TGTGCTAGTGGTTCGCCCCGCGGCAGGGAGGGACCGGAGACCCAGTACTTC.